This T cell receptor (beta chain) was retrieved from a study of blood T cell repertoires in COVID-19. Study summary: PBMCs, B-cell-depleted T cells, or T cells provided the cDNA or gDNA that made up the material.

Unmatched junction bases numbered 12, after V lost 6 bases and J lost 5 bases. Germline CDR1 reads SQVTM; CDR2 reads ANQGSEA. This CDR3 region has 14 residues. Per the study methods: The assay estimated nucleated cells by amplifying reference gene primers. Profiling relied on immunoSEQ multiplex PCR, and the TCRdb table lists in-frame clones only, not all of them. V, J and clone size were drawn from that table, and D and trimming were deduced from the DNA. The repertoire holds approximately 130,000 clones, with approximately 84% as singletons. The sequenced sample consisted of peripheral blood. This rearrangement joins TRBV29-1 to TRBJ2-7; 8 bases match TRBD1. This TCR was sampled from a human donor in a cohort sampled during active COVID-19. CDR3 nucleotide sequence: TGCAGCGTCAATACAGGGGGACCTCGGGACGAGCAGTACTTC. Encoded protein: CSVNTGGPRDEQYF.